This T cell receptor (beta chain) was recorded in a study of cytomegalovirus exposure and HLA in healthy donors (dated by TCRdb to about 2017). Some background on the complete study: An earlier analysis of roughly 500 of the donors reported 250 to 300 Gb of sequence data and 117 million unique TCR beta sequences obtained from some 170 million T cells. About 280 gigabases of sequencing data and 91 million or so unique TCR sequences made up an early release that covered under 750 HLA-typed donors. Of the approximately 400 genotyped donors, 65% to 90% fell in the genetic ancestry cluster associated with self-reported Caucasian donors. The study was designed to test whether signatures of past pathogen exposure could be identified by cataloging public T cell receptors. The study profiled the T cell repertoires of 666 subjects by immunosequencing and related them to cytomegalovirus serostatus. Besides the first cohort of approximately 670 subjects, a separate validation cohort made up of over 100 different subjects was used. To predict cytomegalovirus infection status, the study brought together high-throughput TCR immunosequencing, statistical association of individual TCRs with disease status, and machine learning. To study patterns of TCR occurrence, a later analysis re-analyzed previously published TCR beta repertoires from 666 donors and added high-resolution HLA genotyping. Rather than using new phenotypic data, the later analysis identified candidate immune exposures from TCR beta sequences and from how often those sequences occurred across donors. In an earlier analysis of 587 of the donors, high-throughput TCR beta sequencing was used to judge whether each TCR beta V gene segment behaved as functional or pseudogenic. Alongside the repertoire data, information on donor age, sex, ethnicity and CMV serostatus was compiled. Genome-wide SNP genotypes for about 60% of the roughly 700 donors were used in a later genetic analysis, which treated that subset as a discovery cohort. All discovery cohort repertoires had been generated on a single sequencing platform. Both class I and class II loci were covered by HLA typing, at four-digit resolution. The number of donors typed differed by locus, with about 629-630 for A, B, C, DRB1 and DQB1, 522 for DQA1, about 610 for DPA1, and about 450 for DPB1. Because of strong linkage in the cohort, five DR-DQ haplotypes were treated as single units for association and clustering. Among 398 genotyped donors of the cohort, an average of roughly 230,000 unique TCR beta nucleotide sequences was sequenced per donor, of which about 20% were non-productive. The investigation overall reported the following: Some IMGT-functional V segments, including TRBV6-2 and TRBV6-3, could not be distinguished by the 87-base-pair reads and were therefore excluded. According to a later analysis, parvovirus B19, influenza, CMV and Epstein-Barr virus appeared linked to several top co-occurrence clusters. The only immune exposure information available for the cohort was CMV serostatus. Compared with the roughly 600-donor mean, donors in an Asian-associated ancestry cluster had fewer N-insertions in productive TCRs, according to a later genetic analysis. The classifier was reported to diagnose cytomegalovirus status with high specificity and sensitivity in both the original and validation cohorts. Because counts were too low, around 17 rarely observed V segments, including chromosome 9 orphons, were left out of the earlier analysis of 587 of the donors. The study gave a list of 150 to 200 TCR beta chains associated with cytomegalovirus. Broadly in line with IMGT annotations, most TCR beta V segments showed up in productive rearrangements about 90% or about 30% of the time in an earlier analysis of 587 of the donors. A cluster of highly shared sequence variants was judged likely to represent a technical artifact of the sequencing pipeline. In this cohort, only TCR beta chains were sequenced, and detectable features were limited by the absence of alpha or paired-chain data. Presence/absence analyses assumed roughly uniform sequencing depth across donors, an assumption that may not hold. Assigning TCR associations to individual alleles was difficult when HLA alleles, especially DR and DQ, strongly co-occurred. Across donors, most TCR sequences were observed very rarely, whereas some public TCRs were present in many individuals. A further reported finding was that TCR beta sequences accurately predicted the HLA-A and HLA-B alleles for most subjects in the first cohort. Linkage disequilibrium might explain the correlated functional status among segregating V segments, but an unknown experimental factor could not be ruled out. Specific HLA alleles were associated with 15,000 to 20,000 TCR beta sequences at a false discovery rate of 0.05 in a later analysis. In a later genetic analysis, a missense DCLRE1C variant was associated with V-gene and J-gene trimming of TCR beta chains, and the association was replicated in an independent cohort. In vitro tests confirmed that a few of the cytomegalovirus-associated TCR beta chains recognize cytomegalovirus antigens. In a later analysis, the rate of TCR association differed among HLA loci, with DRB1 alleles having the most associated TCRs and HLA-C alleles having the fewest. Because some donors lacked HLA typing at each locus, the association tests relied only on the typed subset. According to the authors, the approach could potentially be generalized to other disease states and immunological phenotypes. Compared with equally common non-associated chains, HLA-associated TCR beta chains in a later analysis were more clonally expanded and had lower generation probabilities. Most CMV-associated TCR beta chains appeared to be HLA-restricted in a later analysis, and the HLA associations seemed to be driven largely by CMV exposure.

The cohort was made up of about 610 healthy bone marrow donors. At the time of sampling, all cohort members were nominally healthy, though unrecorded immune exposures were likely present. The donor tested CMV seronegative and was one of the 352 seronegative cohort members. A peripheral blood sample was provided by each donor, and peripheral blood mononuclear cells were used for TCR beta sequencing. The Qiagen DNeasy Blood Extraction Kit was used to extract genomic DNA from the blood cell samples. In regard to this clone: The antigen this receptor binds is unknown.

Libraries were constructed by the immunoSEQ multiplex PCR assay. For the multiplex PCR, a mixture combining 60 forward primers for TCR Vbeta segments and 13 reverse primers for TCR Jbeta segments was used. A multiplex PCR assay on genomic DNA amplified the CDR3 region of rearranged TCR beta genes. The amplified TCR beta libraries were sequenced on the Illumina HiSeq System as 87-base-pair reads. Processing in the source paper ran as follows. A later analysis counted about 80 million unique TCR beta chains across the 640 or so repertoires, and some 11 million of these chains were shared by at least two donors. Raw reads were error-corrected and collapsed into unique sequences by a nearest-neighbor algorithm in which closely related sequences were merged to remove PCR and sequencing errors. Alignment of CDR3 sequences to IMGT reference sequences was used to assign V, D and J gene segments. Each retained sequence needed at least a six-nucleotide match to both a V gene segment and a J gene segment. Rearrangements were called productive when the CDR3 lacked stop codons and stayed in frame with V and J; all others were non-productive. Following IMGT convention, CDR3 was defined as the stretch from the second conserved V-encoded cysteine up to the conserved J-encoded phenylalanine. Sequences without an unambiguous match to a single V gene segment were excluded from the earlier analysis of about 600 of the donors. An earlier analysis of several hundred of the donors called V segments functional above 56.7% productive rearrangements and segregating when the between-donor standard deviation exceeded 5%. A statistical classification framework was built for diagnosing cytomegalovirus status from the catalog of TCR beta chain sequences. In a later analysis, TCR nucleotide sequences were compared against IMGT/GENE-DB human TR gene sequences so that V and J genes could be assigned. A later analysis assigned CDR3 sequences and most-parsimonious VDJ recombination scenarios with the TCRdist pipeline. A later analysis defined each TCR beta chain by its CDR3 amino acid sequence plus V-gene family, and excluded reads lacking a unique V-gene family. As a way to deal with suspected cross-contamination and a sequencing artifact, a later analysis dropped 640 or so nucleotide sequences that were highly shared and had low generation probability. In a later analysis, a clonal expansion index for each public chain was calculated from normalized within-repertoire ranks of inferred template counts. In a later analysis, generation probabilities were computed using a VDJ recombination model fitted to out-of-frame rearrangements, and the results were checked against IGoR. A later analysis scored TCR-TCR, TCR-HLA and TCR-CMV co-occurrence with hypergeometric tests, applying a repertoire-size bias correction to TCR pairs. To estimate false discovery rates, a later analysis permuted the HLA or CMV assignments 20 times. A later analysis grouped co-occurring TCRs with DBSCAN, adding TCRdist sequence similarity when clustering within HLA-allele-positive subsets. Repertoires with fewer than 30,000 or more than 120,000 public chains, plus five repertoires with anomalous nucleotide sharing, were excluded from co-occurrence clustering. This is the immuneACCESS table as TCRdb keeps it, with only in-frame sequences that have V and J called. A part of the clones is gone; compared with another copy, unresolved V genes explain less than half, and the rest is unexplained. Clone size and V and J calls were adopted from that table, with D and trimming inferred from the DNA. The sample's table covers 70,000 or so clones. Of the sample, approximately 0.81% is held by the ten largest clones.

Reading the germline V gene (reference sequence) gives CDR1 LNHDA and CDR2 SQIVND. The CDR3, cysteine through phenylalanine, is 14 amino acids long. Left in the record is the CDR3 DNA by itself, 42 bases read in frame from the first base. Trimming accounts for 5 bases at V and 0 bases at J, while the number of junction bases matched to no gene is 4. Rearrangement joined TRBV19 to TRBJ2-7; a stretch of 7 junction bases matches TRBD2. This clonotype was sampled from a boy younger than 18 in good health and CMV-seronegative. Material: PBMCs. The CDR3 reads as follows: CASSERGLSYEQYF. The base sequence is TGTGCCAGTAGTGAGCGGGGCCTCTCCTACGAGCAGTACTTC.